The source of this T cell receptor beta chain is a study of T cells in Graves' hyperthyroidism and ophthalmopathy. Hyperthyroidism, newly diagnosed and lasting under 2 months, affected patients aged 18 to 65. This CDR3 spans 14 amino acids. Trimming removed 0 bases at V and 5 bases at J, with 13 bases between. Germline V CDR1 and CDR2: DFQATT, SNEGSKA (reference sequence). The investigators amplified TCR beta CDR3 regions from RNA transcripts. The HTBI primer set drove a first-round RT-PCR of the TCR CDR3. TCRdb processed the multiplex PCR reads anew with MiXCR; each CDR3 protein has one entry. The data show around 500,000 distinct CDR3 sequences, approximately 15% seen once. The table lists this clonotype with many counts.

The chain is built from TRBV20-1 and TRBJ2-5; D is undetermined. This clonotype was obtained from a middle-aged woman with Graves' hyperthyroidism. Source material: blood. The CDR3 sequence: CSAREEKMWETQYF. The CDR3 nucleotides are TGCAGTGCTAGAGAAGAGAAGATGTGGGAGACCCAGTACTTC.